These 13 T cell receptor beta chains originate from one sample sequenced in a study of shared clonotypes between healthy human individuals. Assay used: immunoSEQ multiplex PCR; TCRdb lists only in-frame clones, some missing. The table has some 2,500,000 clones, more than 85% seen once. The sequenced sample consisted of naive CD4+ T cells from PBMCs. Described subset: CD45RA+ positively selected. These receptors all stem from a man younger than 30 in good health. Some clones in this sample may be carry-over from other donors' samples.

The genes are TRBV10-2 and TRBJ2-5, with D maybe TRBD1 (6 bases). This CDR3 comprises 13 residues. Germline V gene sequence: CDR1 WSHSY, CDR2 SAAADI. In nucleotides, the CDR3 is TGCGCTTCGAACAGGGAGTACCAAGAGACCCAGTACTTC. Protein: CASNREYQETQYF.

V and J are TRBV6-1 and TRBJ1-1, with TRBD1 matching over 7 bases. The CDR3 contains 14 residues. Looked up from germline, CDR1 is MNHNS and CDR2 is SASEGT. V trimming: 6 bases; J trimming: 1 base; junction bases outside the gene matches: 5. CDR3 bases: TGTGCCAGCAGACAGGGGACCTCGAACACTGAAGCTTTCTTT. Amino acids: CASRQGTSNTEAFF.

The chain has TRBV5-8 and TRBJ2-3; 8 bases align to TRBD2. Germline lookup yields CDR1 SGHTS and CDR2 YDEGEE. J gave up 2 bases and V 0 bases, and 8 bases lay outside the gene matches. CDR3 length: 17 residues. CDR3 in amino acids: CASSLAFTSGYTDTQYF. The CDR3 bases are TGTGCCAGCAGCTTGGCCTTCACTAGCGGTTACACAGATACGCAGTATTTT.

The V gene is TRBV5-6, the J gene TRBJ2-7; D might be TRBD1 (6 bases). Germline V gene lookup returns CDR1 SGHDT and CDR2 YYEEEE. Trimming stripped 5 bases from V and 1 base from J, with 13 bases between. The CDR3 is 14 amino acids. The CDR3 nucleotides read TGTGCCAGCAGTCCGCTGGACAGTTCCTACGAGCAGTACTTC. It yields the protein CASSPLDSSYEQYF.

The genes are TRBV5-4 and TRBJ2-3; possibly TRBD1 for D (6 bases). Between the trimmed V and J ends, which lost 5 bases and 9 bases, there was a span of 16 bases. The CDR3 length is 13 residues. From germline, CDR1 is SGHNT and CDR2 YYREEE (reference sequence). The CDR3 reads CASSPPGDHTQYF. The CDR3 DNA sequence: TGTGCCAGCAGTCCGCCAGGGGACCACACGCAGTATTTT. The whole variable domain, filled in from reference TRBV5-4 and TRBJ2-3, reads ETGVTQSPTHLIKTRGQQVTLRCSSQSGHNTVSWYQQALGQGPQFIFQYYREEENGRGNFPPRFSGLQFPNYSSELNVNALELDDSALYLCASSPPGDHTQYFGPGTRLTVL.

Written as DNA, the CDR3 is TGTGCCAGCAGCTTAAACGGACAGGGATACTATGGCTACACCTTC. It encodes CASSLNGQGYYGYTF. The V gene is TRBV7-8, the J gene TRBJ1-2, with 8 bases fitting TRBD1. Unmatched junction bases numbered 5, after V lost 2 bases and J lost 3 bases. The CDR3 consists of 15 residues. In germline, CDR1 is SGHVS, CDR2 FQNEAQ.

With respect to this clone: This sample also contains other DNA sequences that code for the same CDR3. The genes are TRBV9 and TRBJ2-5; 7 nucleotides match TRBD2. CDR3 length: 14 amino acids. In germline, CDR1 is SGDLS, CDR2 YYNGEE. The junction had 4 bases not matched to a gene; V was cut back by 0 bases and J by 5 bases. This CDR3 is CASSVGLAGETQYF. CDR3 sequence (DNA): TGTGCCAGCAGCGTAGGATTAGCGGGTGAGACCCAGTACTTC.

The J gene is TRBJ1-1, the V gene TRBV6-5, with D perhaps TRBD1 (5 bases). The CDR3 totals 13 residues. CDR1 and CDR2 from the germline V gene are MNHEY and SVGAGI. V lost 5 bases, J lost 7 bases, and 14 bases lay in between. The CDR3 DNA reads as TGTGCCAGCAGTGAAAAGGGGTATGGTGAAGCTTTCTTT. Protein: CASSEKGYGEAFF.

This chain uses TRBV7-9 with TRBJ2-5, with 7 positions matching TRBD1. Gene TRBJ2-7 matches the end of the DNA better, so the J call may be wrong. The CDR3 covers 19 residues. Looked up from germline, CDR1 is SEHNR and CDR2 is FQNEAQ (reference sequence). CDR3 sequence: CASSLDRIGEGQPRYEQYF. Here the CDR3 DNA reads TGTGCCAGCAGCTTAGATCGTATAGGCGAGGGACAGCCGAGGTACGAGCAGTACTTC.

The rearrangement uses TRBV5-6 and TRBJ2-4; D perhaps matches TRBD2 (5 bases). This CDR3 has 13 amino acids. V was pared by 0 bases and J by 12 bases, with 13 bases between. Germline assignment: CDR1 SGHDT and CDR2 YYEEEE. The CDR3 sequence: CASSLAPGNAQYF. The CDR3 coding sequence is TGTGCCAGCAGCTTGGCCCCCGGGAATGCTCAGTACTTC.

The chain employs TRBV9 and TRBJ2-7, with D tentatively TRBD1 (5 bases). V shed 0 bases and J shed 2 bases, with 15 bases lying between them. The CDR3 contains 16 residues. Germline lookup yields CDR1 SGDLS and CDR2 YYNGEE. The CDR3 region has the DNA TGTGCCAGCAGCGTAGGGATGGGGCAGGTTCCCTACGAGCAGTACTTC. This encodes CASSVGMGQVPYEQYF.

The J gene is TRBJ1-2, the V gene TRBV28, with unresolved D. Trimming pared 5 bases from V and 3 bases from J, leaving 10 bases between. This CDR3 region has 13 residues. Per the germline V gene, CDR1 is MDHEN and CDR2 is SYDVKM. The CDR3 region is CASSPRPDYGYTF. CDR3 nucleotide sequence: TGTGCCAGCAGTCCCCGACCGGACTATGGCTACACCTTC.

The rearrangement joins TRBV5-6 to TRBJ1-2; D not certain. The CDR3 has 13 residues. CDR1 SGHDT and CDR2 YYEEEE come from the germline V gene. Trimming pared 2 bases from V and 0 bases from J, leaving 5 bases between. CDR3 sequence (DNA): TGTGCCAGCAGCTTCAAGACTAACTATGGCTACACCTTC. Residues: CASSFKTNYGYTF.